Following are 27 T cell receptor beta chains from one sample sequenced in a study of T cell responses to AZD1222 COVID-19 vaccine. Sequencing used immunoSEQ multiplex PCR; TCRdb keeps in-frame clones, though not all of them. The data contain about 120,000 clones, under 95% of them singletons. The sequencing here drew on peripheral blood, taken 28 days after the second AZD1222 dose. Source of these receptors: an adult who received the AZD1222 COVID-19 vaccine.

The chain carries TRBV3-1 (or the pseudogene TRBV3-2) and TRBJ1-2; no clear D. V lost 0 bases and J lost 4, with 12 bases in between. Germline CDR1 is LGHDT and CDR2 is YNNKEL (reference sequence). This CDR3 region has 15 residues. The CDR3 spells CASSQEGTTTYGYTF. CDR3 nucleotide sequence: TGTGCCAGCAGCCAAGAGGGTACAACTACCTATGGCTACACCTTC.

The chain couples TRBV12-5 to TRBJ2-1; TRBD2 matches at 10 bases. V was pared by 6 bases and J by 5 bases, with 10 bases of the junction left unmatched. The CDR3 sequence is 16 residues long. Germline V gene sequence: CDR1 LGHNT, CDR2 FRNRAP. The CDR3 DNA reads as TGTGCTAGTGGATCGAAGGGGCTAGCGGGAGACAATGAGCAGTTCTTC. Protein sequence: CASGSKGLAGDNEQFF. Full variable domain (outside the CDR3, taken from reference TRBV12-5 and TRBJ2-1): DARVTQTPRHKVTEMGQEVTMRCQPILGHNTVFWYRQTMMQGLELLAYFRNRAPLDDSGMPKDRFSAEMPDATLATLKIQPSEPRDSAVYFCASGSKGLAGDNEQFFGPGTRLTVL.

The chain has TRBV4-3 and TRBJ1-1; no clear D gene. The V and J ends lost 1 base and 0 bases respectively, with 9 bases between them. The germline CDR1 and CDR2 sequences are LGHNA and YSLEER. The CDR3 sequence is 15 residues long. CDR3 DNA: TGCGCCAGCAGCCAAGGACACAGCTTGAACACTGAAGCTTTCTTT. This sequence encodes CASSQGHSLNTEAFF.

The chain is built from TRBV28 and TRBJ1-2; D is ambiguous. V was trimmed by 6 bases and J by 0 bases, leaving 11 bases between them. The CDR3 spans 14 residues. The V gene's germline CDR1 is MDHEN and CDR2 SYDVKM. The CDR3 DNA reads TGTGCCAGCAGGGATACGAGAGCTAACTATGGCTACACCTTC. This sequence encodes CASRDTRANYGYTF.

The rearrangement links TRBV29-1 to TRBJ1-2, with 8 positions matching TRBD1. V shed 7 bases and J 4 bases; nucleotides not matched to a gene: 11. This CDR3 has 14 residues. The germline V gene has CDR1 SQVTM and CDR2 ANQGSEA. The CDR3 region is CSAGRRGRGYGYTF. The DNA for the CDR3 is TGCAGCGCTGGGCGCAGGGGGCGCGGCTATGGCTACACCTTC.

J is TRBJ2-4 and V is TRBV5-5; TRBD1 might be the D (6 bases). Germline V lookup: CDR1 SGHKS, CDR2 YYEKEE (reference sequence). The CDR3 spans 14 residues. The ends were cut back, 0 bases at V and 8 bases at J, with 12 bases in the middle. The CDR3 DNA sequence: TGTGCCAGCAGCTTGGGGGCAGGGGTGGACATTCAGTACTTC. This gives the protein CASSLGAGVDIQYF. Complete variable domain (other parts from reference TRBV5-5 and TRBJ2-4): DAGVTQSPTHLIKTRGQQVTLRCSPISGHKSVSWYQQVLGQGPQFIFQYYEKEERGRGNFPDRFSARQFPNYSSELNVNALLLGDSALYLCASSLGAGVDIQYFGAGTRLSVL.

The J gene is TRBJ1-1, the V gene TRBV6-5, with a tentative D call TRBD1 (6 bases). The CDR3 totals 12 residues. Trimming took off 5 bases at V and 5 bases at J, with 9 bases between the two ends. CDR1 MNHEY and CDR2 SVGAGI come from the germline V gene. CDR3 DNA: TGTGCCAGCAGTACAGGGCTTACTGAAGCTTTCTTT. This translates into CASSTGLTEAFF.

For this clone: Relative to the germline gene, one junction end is altered; a read error may explain this. CDR3 amino acids: CASSYLRTATQYF. The CDR3 region has the DNA TGTGCCAGCAGCTACTTGAGGACAGCTACGCAGTATTTT. The chain combines TRBV6-2 or TRBV6-3 with TRBJ2-3; D perhaps matches TRBD1 (6 bases). The germline V gene has CDR1 MNHEY and CDR2 SVGEGT. This CDR3 is 13 amino acids long.

The V gene is TRBV12-3 or TRBV12-4, the J gene TRBJ1-2; D remains unclear. The length of the CDR3 is 12 residues. Trimming removed 3 bases from V and 0 bases from J, with 2 bases in between. The DNA for the CDR3 is TGTGCCAGCAGTTTGACTAACTATGGCTACACCTTC. This sequence encodes CASSLTNYGYTF.

This chain joins TRBV3-1 (or the pseudogene TRBV3-2) and TRBJ2-1; 9 bases are a match to TRBD2. Unmatched junction bases numbered 7, after V lost 4 bases and J lost 3 bases. Germline assignment: CDR1 LGHDT and CDR2 YNNKEL (reference sequence). This CDR3 is 16 amino acids long. The CDR3 sequence: CASSLDRGGDYNEQFF. CDR3 nucleotides: TGTGCCAGCAGCCTAGATCGCGGGGGGGACTACAATGAGCAGTTCTTC.

The chain uses TRBV6-5 and TRBJ1-3; TRBD1 might be the D (5 bases). V gave up 7 bases and J gave up 3 bases, with 13 bases separating them. This CDR3 is built from 14 residues. Germline assignment: CDR1 MNHEY and CDR2 SVGAGI. In nucleotides, the CDR3 is TGTGCCAGCATGGGGACCGTCGGTGGAAACACCATATATTTT. This sequence encodes CASMGTVGGNTIYF.

This rearrangement joins TRBV12-3 or TRBV12-4 to TRBJ1-6; D is uncertain. This CDR3 has 13 amino acids. V was pared by 1 base and J by 5 bases, with 3 bases between. The CDR3 protein is CASSLVDNSPLHF. CDR3 coding DNA: TGTGCCAGCAGTTTAGTGGATAATTCACCCCTCCACTTT.

The chain links TRBV18 to TRBJ1-1; weak D call: TRBD1 (6 bases). Trimming shortened V by 0 bases and J by 2 bases, and 10 bases separated the two germline ends. CDR3 size: 15 residues. The germline V gene has CDR1 KGHSH and CDR2 LQKENI. The chain's CDR3 is CASSPPTGTNTEAFF. The CDR3 region has the DNA TGTGCCAGCTCACCACCTACAGGGACCAACACTGAAGCTTTCTTT.

This rearrangement joins TRBV19 to TRBJ2-7; 9 positions agree with TRBD2. The V segment lost 5 bases and the J segment 4 bases; nucleotides outside the gene matches: 6. This CDR3 has 14 residues. Germline loops: CDR1 LNHDA, CDR2 SQIVND (reference sequence). CDR3 sequence reads: CASSELAGLYEQYF. Here the CDR3 DNA reads TGTGCCAGTAGTGAACTAGCGGGTCTGTACGAGCAGTACTTC.

This chain joins TRBV6-5 and TRBJ2-1; 8 nucleotides line up with TRBD1. The germline CDR1 and CDR2 sequences are MNHEY and SVGAGI. The CDR3 spans 15 residues. After removal of 5 bases from V and 8 bases from J, the junction contained 11 bases not matched to a gene. The CDR3, as DNA: TGTGCCAGCAGTCCGACAGGGGCCCTAGGGGATGAGCAGTTCTTC. It translates to CASSPTGALGDEQFF.

CDR3 sequence reads: CASSFPQRGDPFF. The DNA for the CDR3 is TGTGCCAGCAGTTTCCCTCAGAGGGGCGATCCTTTCTTT. V and J are TRBV12-3 or TRBV12-4 and TRBJ1-1; D is possibly TRBD1 (5 bases). The CDR3 length is 13 residues. Between the trimmed V and J ends, which lost 3 bases and 12 bases, there was a span of 17 bases.

This clone was found a few times. This chain links TRBV2 with TRBJ1-1; no reliable D call. Between the trimmed V and J ends, which lost 6 bases and 2 bases, there was a span of 16 bases. Germline CDR1 SNHLY, CDR2 FYNNEI. CDR3 length: 15 amino acids. Here the CDR3 DNA reads TGTGCCAGCAGGGGCGGGCTGTTCTTCAACACTGAAGCTTTCTTT. Amino acid sequence: CASRGGLFFNTEAFF.

The chain combines TRBV19 with TRBJ1-1, with a weak D call TRBD1 (5 bases). V lost 4 bases and J 5 bases, leaving 14 bases between the germline ends. The CDR3 extends over 14 amino acids. Per germline, CDR1 LNHDA and CDR2 SQIVND (reference sequence). DNA of the CDR3: TGTGCCAGTAGTACCCAGCTCGGGGGGACTGAAGCTTTCTTT. As protein: CASSTQLGGTEAFF.

DNA of the CDR3: TGTGCCTGGGGGCAAGGACAGATTGGAAACACCATATATTTT. Protein product: CAWGQGQIGNTIYF. The chain is built from TRBV30 and TRBJ1-3; tentative D call: TRBD1 (6 bases). Germline loops: CDR1 GTSNPN, CDR2 SVGIG (reference sequence). The CDR3 covers 14 residues. The germline V and J ends were trimmed by 5 bases and 3 bases, with 14 bases remaining between them.

The J gene is TRBJ2-7, the V gene TRBV2; TRBD2 matches 11 bases. CDR1 and CDR2 from the germline V gene are SNHLY and FYNNEI. The CDR3 extends over 13 amino acids. J gave up 7 bases and V 6 bases, and 5 bases lay outside the gene matches. The CDR3 DNA is TGTGCCAGCAGATCTAGCGGGAGGAATGAGCAGTACTTC. Protein sequence: CASRSSGRNEQYF.

The chain carries TRBV5-1 and TRBJ1-2, with 7 bases fitting TRBD1. This CDR3 is 14 amino acids long. Trimming at V came to 2 bases and at J to 2 bases, leaving 3 bases not matched to a gene. Germline CDR1 reads SGHRS; CDR2 reads YFSETQ. The CDR3 coding sequence is TGCGCCAGCAGCTTAACAGGGGCCAACTATGGCTACACCTTC. This gives the protein CASSLTGANYGYTF.

V is TRBV28 and J is TRBJ1-1; D ambiguous. Germline V gene lookup returns CDR1 MDHEN and CDR2 SYDVKM. The CDR3 covers 11 residues. Trimming removed 6 bases at V and 2 bases at J, with 4 bases between. CDR3 sequence: CASRKNTEAFF. In DNA, the CDR3 is TGTGCCAGCAGAAAAAACACTGAAGCTTTCTTT.

The gene calls are TRBV9 and TRBJ1-1; D perhaps matches TRBD1 (5 bases). Trimming removed 7 bases from V and 1 base from J, with 11 bases in between. Germline loops: CDR1 SGDLS, CDR2 YYNGEE. This CDR3 comprises 13 residues. The CDR3: CASGSGPNTEAFF. DNA of the CDR3: TGTGCCAGCGGGTCAGGGCCGAACACTGAAGCTTTCTTT.

This chain connects TRBV6-5 to TRBJ2-5; TRBD1 might be the D (5 bases). Trimming took 0 bases from V and 5 from J, leaving 13 bases between them. CDR1 is MNHEY and CDR2 is SVGAGI in the germline V gene. The length of the CDR3 is 15 residues. The CDR3 loop reads CASSYSNNQGETQYF. The CDR3 DNA sequence: TGTGCCAGCAGTTACTCGAACAATCAGGGCGAGACCCAGTACTTC.

The J gene is TRBJ1-2, the V gene TRBV4-1; D unclear. This CDR3 has 17 residues. V was trimmed by 0 bases and J by 1 base, leaving 15 bases between them. In germline, CDR1 is MGHRA, CDR2 YSYEKL. CDR3 region: CASSQDVVEVLNYGYTF. The CDR3 DNA reads TGCGCCAGCAGCCAAGATGTCGTAGAAGTGCTTAACTATGGCTACACCTTC.

Written as DNA, the CDR3 is TGTGCCACCAGCAGAGAATCGAATACCGGGACAGCGTCCACTGAAGCTTTCTTT. As protein: CATSRESNTGTASTEAFF. The rearrangement links TRBV15 to TRBJ1-1; TRBD1 matches 7 bases. CDR1 and CDR2 from the germline V gene are LNHNV and YYDKDF (reference sequence). V was clipped by 0 bases and J by 4 bases; unmatched bases: 14. CDR3 length equals 18 residues.

The chain joins TRBV7-9 to TRBJ2-3, with D possibly being TRBD2 (6 bases). Trimming removed 1 base at V and 2 bases at J, with 16 bases between. The germline V gene has CDR1 SEHNR and CDR2 FQNEAQ (reference sequence). The CDR3 is 17 residues long. CDR3 nucleotides: TGTGCCAGCAGCTTAGACTTCGGGGGTAAAGTCACAGATACGCAGTATTTT. Protein: CASSLDFGGKVTDTQYF.